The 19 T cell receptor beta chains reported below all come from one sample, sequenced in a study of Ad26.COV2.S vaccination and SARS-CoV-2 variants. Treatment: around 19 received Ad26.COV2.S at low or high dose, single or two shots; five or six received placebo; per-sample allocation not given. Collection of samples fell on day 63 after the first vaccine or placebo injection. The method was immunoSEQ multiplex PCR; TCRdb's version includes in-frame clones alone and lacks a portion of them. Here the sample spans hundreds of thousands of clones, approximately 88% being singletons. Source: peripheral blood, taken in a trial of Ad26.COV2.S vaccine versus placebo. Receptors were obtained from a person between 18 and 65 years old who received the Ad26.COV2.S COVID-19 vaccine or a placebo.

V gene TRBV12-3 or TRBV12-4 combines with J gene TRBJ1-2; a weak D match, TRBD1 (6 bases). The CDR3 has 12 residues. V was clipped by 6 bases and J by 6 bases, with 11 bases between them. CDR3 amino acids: CASRKQGDGYTF. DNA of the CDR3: TGTGCCAGCAGGAAACAGGGAGATGGCTACACCTTC.

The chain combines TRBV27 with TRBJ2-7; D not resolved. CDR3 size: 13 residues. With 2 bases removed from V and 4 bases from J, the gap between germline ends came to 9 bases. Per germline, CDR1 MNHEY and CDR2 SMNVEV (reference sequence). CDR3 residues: CASSLRGNYEQYF. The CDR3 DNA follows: TGTGCCAGCAGTTTACGAGGAAATTACGAGCAGTACTTC.

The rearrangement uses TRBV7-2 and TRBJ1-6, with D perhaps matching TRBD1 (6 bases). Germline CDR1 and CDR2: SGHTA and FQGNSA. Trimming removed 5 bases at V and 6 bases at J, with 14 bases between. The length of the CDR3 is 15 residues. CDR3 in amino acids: CASSPQGDFNSPLHF. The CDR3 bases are TGTGCCAGCAGCCCACAGGGAGATTTTAATTCACCCCTCCACTTT.

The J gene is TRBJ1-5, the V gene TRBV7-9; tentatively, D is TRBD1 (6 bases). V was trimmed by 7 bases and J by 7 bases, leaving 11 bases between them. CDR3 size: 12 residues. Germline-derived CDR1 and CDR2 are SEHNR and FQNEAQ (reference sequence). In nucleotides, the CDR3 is TGTGCCAGCACCCAAGGGGGGCAGCCCCAGCATTTT. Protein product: CASTQGGQPQHF.

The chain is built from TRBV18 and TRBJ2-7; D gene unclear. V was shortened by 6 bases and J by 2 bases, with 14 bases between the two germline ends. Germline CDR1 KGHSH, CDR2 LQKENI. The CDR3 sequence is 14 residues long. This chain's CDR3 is CASSWTDDAYEQYF. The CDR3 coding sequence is TGTGCCAGCTCTTGGACGGACGACGCCTACGAGCAGTACTTC.

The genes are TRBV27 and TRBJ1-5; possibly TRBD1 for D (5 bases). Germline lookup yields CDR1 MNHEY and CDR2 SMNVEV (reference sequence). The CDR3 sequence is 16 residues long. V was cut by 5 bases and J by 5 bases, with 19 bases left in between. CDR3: CASSLGRGLADQPQHF. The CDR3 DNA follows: TGTGCCAGCAGTCTCGGTCGGGGCCTGGCGGATCAGCCCCAGCATTTT.

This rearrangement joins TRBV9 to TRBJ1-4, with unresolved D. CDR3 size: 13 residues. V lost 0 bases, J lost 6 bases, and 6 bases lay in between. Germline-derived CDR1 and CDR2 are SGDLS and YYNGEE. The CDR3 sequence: CASSVAEDEKLFF. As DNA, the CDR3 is TGTGCCAGCAGCGTAGCTGAGGATGAAAAACTGTTTTTT.

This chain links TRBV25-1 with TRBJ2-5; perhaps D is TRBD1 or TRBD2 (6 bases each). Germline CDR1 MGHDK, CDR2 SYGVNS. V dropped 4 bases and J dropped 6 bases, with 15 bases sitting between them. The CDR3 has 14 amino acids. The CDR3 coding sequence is TGTGCCAGCAGTGCGGCAGGGGAGGCGAAGACCCAGTACTTC. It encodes CASSAAGEAKTQYF. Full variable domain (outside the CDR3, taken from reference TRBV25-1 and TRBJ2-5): EADIYQTPRYLVIGTGKKITLECSQTMGHDKMYWYQQDPGMELHLIHYSYGVNSTEKGDLSSESTVSRIRTEHFPLTLESARPSHTSQYLCASSAAGEAKTQYFGPGTRLLVL.

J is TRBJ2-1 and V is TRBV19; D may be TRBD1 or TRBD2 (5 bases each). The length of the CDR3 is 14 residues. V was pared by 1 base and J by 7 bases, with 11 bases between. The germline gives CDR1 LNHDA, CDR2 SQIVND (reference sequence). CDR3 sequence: CASSIGGARNEQFF. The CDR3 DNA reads TGTGCCAGTAGTATAGGAGGGGCGAGGAATGAGCAGTTCTTC.

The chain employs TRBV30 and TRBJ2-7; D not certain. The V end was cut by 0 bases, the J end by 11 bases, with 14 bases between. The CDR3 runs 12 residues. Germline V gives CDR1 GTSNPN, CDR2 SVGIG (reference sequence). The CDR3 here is CAWSVDRVREYF. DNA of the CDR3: TGTGCCTGGAGTGTAGACCGGGTAAGGGAGTACTTC.

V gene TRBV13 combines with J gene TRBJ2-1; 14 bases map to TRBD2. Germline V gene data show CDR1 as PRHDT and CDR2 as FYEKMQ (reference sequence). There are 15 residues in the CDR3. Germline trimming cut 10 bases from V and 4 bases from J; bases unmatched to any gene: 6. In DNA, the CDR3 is TGTGCCATTCCGGGACTAGCGGGGGCATACAATGAGCAGTTCTTC. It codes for CAIPGLAGAYNEQFF.

This chain's CDR3 is CASTLGGANSYEQYF. The CDR3 DNA reads TGTGCCAGCACCCTGGGGGGAGCTAACTCCTACGAGCAGTACTTC. The chain uses TRBV5-4 and TRBJ2-7, with D perhaps matching TRBD2 (6 bases). V was cut by 6 bases and J by 0 bases, with 16 bases left in between. Germline CDR1 is SGHNT and CDR2 is YYREEE (reference sequence). There are 15 residues in the CDR3.

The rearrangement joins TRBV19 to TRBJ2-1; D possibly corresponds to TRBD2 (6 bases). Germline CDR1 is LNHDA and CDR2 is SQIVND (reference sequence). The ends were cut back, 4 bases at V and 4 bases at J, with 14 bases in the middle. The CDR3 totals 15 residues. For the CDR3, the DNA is TGTGCCAGTAGTAGATCCGGGACTGATTACAATGAGCAGTTCTTC. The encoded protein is CASSRSGTDYNEQFF.

The CDR3 loop is CASSVSGGGDYNEQFF. The CDR3 DNA reads as TGTGCCAGCAGCGTTAGCGGGGGGGGAGACTACAATGAGCAGTTCTTC. This chain links TRBV11-2 with TRBJ2-1; 11 bases are a match to TRBD2. V was pared by 5 bases and J by 3 bases, with 6 bases of the junction left unmatched. This CDR3 has 16 residues. The germline V gene has CDR1 SGHAT and CDR2 FQNNGV.

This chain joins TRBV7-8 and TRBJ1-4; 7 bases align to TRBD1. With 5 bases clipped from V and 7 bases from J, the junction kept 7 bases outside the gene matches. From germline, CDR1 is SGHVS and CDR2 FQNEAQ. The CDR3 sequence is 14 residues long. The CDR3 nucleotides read TGTGCCAGCAGCCCACGGGACAGCTTTGAAAAACTGTTTTTT. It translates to CASSPRDSFEKLFF.

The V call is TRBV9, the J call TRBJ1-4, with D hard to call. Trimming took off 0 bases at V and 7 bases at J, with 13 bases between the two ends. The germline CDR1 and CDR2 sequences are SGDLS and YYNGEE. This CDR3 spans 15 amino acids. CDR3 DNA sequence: TGTGCCAGCAGCGTAGGCCAACCCGGAGGTGAAAAACTGTTTTTT. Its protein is CASSVGQPGGEKLFF.

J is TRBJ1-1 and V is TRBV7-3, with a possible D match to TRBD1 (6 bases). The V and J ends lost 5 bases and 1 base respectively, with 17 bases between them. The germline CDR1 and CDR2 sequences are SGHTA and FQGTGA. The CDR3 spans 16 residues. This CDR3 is CASSPNSGTPNTEAFF. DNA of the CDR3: TGTGCCAGCAGCCCCAACTCCGGGACACCGAACACTGAAGCTTTCTTT.

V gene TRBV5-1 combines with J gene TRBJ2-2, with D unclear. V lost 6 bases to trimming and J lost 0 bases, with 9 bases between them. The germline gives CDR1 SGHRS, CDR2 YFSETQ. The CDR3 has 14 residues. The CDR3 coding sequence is TGCGCCAGCATAGACGGTTCGAACACCGGGGAGCTGTTTTTT. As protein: CASIDGSNTGELFF.

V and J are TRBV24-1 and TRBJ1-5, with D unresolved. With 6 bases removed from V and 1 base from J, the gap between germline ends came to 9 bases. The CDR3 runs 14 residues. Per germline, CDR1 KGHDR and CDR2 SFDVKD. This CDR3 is CATSPRRSNQPQHF. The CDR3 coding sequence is TGTGCCACCAGTCCTCGTAGAAGCAATCAGCCCCAGCATTTT.